The 17 T cell receptor beta chains in this list originate from one sample, sequenced in a study of blood T cells in healthy people across ages. Using a J-beta primer mix together with a sample-barcoded 5' primer, a second PCR was run for roughly 6 to 12 cycles. TCRdb re-called the 5' RACE reads with MiXCR, one entry per CDR3 protein. Of around 600,000 distinct CDR3 sequences in the sample, 40% to 55% were seen once. The sample taken for sequencing was blood. The receptors come from a man aged 80 or over in good health.

V gene TRBV6-2 or TRBV6-3 combines with J gene TRBJ1-6; 8 bases agree with TRBD1. J lost 10 bases, V lost 6 bases, and 8 bases had no gene match. Germline CDR1 reads MNHEY; CDR2 reads SVGEGT. The CDR3 has 14 residues. In DNA, the CDR3 is TGTGCCAGCAGCTCGGACAGGGTTTGGTCACCCCTCCACTTT. Translation gives CASSSDRVWSPLHF.

This clonotype was picked up a small number of times. The genes are TRBV6-2 or TRBV6-3 and TRBJ1-5; tentative D call: TRBD1 (6 bases). Trimming removed 10 bases at V and 6 bases at J, with 19 bases between. Germline lookup yields CDR1 MNHEY and CDR2 SVGEGT. The CDR3 spans 14 residues. CDR3: CAIGQTGLSQPQHF. In nucleotides, the CDR3 is TGTGCCATTGGGCAAACAGGGCTTTCTCAGCCCCAGCATTTT.

The genes are TRBV9 and TRBJ2-1; 12 bases line up with TRBD2. From germline, CDR1 is SGDLS and CDR2 YYNGEE. Trimming removed 0 bases from V and 8 bases from J; junction bases left unmatched: 9. The CDR3 sequence is 17 residues long. CDR3: CASSVVASGRANHEQFF. The CDR3 nucleotides are TGTGCCAGCAGCGTAGTTGCTAGCGGGAGGGCTAACCATGAGCAGTTCTTC.

This clonotype was recorded many times. This rearrangement joins TRBV6-5 to TRBJ2-3; D is undetermined. The V gene lost 2 bases and the J gene lost 3 bases, with 9 bases spanning the gap. The germline V gene has CDR1 MNHEY and CDR2 SVGAGI. The CDR3 totals 14 residues. CDR3 region: CASSYTAVTDTQYF. CDR3 DNA: TGTGCCAGCAGTTACACCGCGGTTACAGATACGCAGTATTTT.

V is TRBV9 and J is TRBJ2-1; 7 bases match TRBD1. Germline CDR1 SGDLS, CDR2 YYNGEE. The V segment lost 0 bases and the J segment 4 bases; nucleotides outside the gene matches: 10. The CDR3 runs 17 residues. The CDR3 nucleotides read TGTGCCAGCAGCGTAGCTTCTAGACAGGGTGGTTACAATGAGCAGTTCTTC. This sequence encodes CASSVASRQGGYNEQFF.

CDR3 residues: CASRPSGISYEQYF. CDR3 in DNA: TGTGCCAGCAGACCCTCGGGGATATCCTACGAGCAGTACTTC. This rearrangement joins TRBV28 to TRBJ2-7; TRBD2 is a possible D gene (5 bases). Germline values: CDR1 MDHEN, CDR2 SYDVKM. The CDR3 totals 14 residues. V was clipped by 6 bases and J by 1 base, with 13 bases between them. Combining the CDR3 with reference TRBV28 and TRBJ2-7 gives the whole variable domain DVKVTQSSRYLVKRTGEKVFLECVQDMDHENMFWYRQDPGLGLRLIYFSYDVKMKEKGDIPEGYSVSREKKERFSLILESASTNQTSMYLCASRPSGISYEQYFGPGTRLTVT.

This clonotype appeared a few times. The chain recombines TRBV20-1 with TRBJ2-1, with 9 nucleotides matching TRBD2. The length of the CDR3 is 13 residues. CDR1 is DFQATT and CDR2 is SNEGSKA in the germline V gene (reference sequence). CDR3 region: CSPGAGGPNEQFF. The CDR3 DNA is TGCAGCCCCGGGGCGGGGGGGCCCAATGAGCAGTTCTTC.

The rearrangement links TRBV7-2 to TRBJ2-1, with D perhaps matching TRBD2 (5 bases). The CDR3 has 15 residues. Germline V gene sequence: CDR1 SGHTA, CDR2 FQGNSA. The germline V and J ends were trimmed by 4 bases and 5 bases, with 15 bases remaining between them. In nucleotides, the CDR3 is TGTGCCAGCAGCTCTAGCCCGGCGGATAACAATGAGCAGTTCTTC. Translated: CASSSSPADNNEQFF.

This clonotype was counted only a few times. The chain employs TRBV20-1 and TRBJ2-3; 11 bases agree with TRBD2. CDR3 length: 14 residues. J lost 4 bases, V lost 5 bases, and 5 bases had no gene match. CDR1 and CDR2 (germline): DFQATT, SNEGSKA (reference sequence). This chain's CDR3 is CSASSGRIADTQYF. CDR3 coding DNA: TGCAGTGCTTCTAGCGGGAGGATTGCAGATACGCAGTATTTT.

This clonotype was seen more than once but under ten times. This chain joins TRBV20-1 and TRBJ2-7, with 7 bases aligning to TRBD1. Looked up from germline, CDR1 is DFQATT and CDR2 is SNEGSKA (reference sequence). CDR3 length: 14 residues. Trimming cost V 3 bases and J 3 bases; bases outside gene matches: 8. In DNA, the CDR3 is TGCAGTGCTAGGGTGACAGGGCTGGACTACGAGCAGTACTTC. Its protein product is CSARVTGLDYEQYF.

The chain carries TRBV12-3 or TRBV12-4 and TRBJ2-7; 9 positions match TRBD2. The V segment lost 2 bases and the J segment 1 base; nucleotides outside the gene matches: 0. The CDR3 sequence is 14 residues long. The CDR3 here is CASSLLAGSYEQYF. DNA for the CDR3: TGTGCCAGCAGTTTACTAGCGGGGTCCTACGAGCAGTACTTC.

This clonotype occurred a few times. This chain uses TRBV7-2 with TRBJ2-4, with 9 positions matching TRBD1. The CDR3 has 17 residues. Germline CDR1 is SGHTA and CDR2 is FQGNSA. Trimming took 3 bases from V and 5 from J; bases not matched to a gene: 11. As DNA, the CDR3 is TGTGCCAGCAGCTTCTTGACGACAGGGGGTAGAGAAAACATTCAGTACTTC. It yields the protein CASSFLTTGGRENIQYF.

The chain carries TRBV10-3 and TRBJ2-3, with a tentative D call TRBD2 (6 bases). Germline V lookup: CDR1 ENHRY, CDR2 SYGVKD. Deletions cut 3 bases from V and 4 bases from J, with 11 bases between. The CDR3 consists of 14 residues. CDR3 residues: CAISDHRDSDTQYF. The CDR3 DNA follows: TGTGCCATCAGTGACCACCGGGACTCAGATACGCAGTATTTT.

This clonotype came up once. An end of the junction does not agree with germline; a read error may underlie this. This chain uses TRBV2 with TRBJ2-6, with D possibly TRBD2 on 6 matching bases. The CDR3 totals 15 residues. CDR1 and CDR2 from the germline V gene are SNHLY and FYNNEI. DNA of the CDR3: TGTGCCAGCAGTGGTTGGGACTCTGGGGTCAACGTCCTGACTTTC. This codes for CASSGWDSGVNVLTF.

The chain has TRBV5-5 and TRBJ1-6; the D gene is possibly TRBD1 (5 bases). This CDR3 is built from 16 residues. The V gene lost 0 bases and the J gene lost 5 bases, with 12 bases spanning the gap. Germline CDR1 is SGHKS and CDR2 is YYEKEE (reference sequence). CDR3 region: CASSLARTLHNSPLHF. CDR3 nucleotide sequence: TGTGCCAGCAGCTTGGCCCGGACACTTCATAATTCACCCCTCCACTTT.

Notes on this clonotype: A much larger clone sits a single nucleotide away, making a read error possible. As DNA, the CDR3 is TGTGCCAGCAGTCCCGGGACTATCCCCTACGAGCAGTTCTTC. It translates to CASSPGTIPYEQFF. The V call is TRBV27, the J call TRBJ2-1; the match to TRBD2 covers 7 bases. Germline V gene sequence: CDR1 MNHEY, CDR2 SMNVEV (reference sequence). There are 14 residues in the CDR3. The junction had 11 bases not matched to a gene; V was cut back by 5 bases and J by 10 bases.

The gene calls are TRBV5-1 and TRBJ2-7; 10 nucleotides agree with TRBD1. J was trimmed by 0 bases and V by 4 bases; bases with no gene match: 4. Germline V gene lookup returns CDR1 SGHRS and CDR2 YFSETQ. The CDR3 has 15 residues. CDR3 residues: CASSGRQGASYEQYF. In DNA form, the CDR3 reads TGCGCCAGCAGCGGGCGACAGGGGGCCTCCTACGAGCAGTACTTC.